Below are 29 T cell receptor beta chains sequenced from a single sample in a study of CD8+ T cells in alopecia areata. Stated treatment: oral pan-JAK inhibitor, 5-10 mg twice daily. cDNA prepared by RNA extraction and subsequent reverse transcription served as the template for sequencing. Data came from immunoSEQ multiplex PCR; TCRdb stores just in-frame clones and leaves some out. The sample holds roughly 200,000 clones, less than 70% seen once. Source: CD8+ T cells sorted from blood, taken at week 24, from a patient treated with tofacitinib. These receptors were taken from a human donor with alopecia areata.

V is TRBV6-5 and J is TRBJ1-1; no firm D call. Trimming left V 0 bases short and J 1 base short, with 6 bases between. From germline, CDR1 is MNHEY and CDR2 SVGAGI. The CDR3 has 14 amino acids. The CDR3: CASSYSIKNTEAFF. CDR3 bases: TGTGCCAGCAGTTACTCCATCAAGAACACTGAAGCTTTCTTT.

The CDR3 DNA reads as TGTGCCAGCAGCTTGGCGGACAGGCCCTACGAGCAGTACTTC. Translation gives CASSLADRPYEQYF. This chain connects TRBV5-4 to TRBJ2-7; TRBD1 matches at 7 bases. The CDR3 extends over 14 amino acids. Per germline, CDR1 SGHNT and CDR2 YYREEE (reference sequence). The ends lost 0 bases at V and 2 bases at J; junction bases unmatched: 2.

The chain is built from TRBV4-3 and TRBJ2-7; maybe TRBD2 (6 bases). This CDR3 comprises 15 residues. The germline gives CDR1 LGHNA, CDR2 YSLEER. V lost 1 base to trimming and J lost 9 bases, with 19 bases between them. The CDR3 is CASSQVRDSSAAQYF. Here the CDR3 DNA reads TGCGCCAGCAGCCAAGTCCGGGACTCCTCAGCTGCGCAGTACTTC.

CDR3 DNA sequence: TGTGCCACCAGCGTAAGGAGACACACCTACGAGCAGTACTTC. This codes for CATSVRRHTYEQYF. The rearrangement joins TRBV15 to TRBJ2-7; D unresolved. V lost 5 bases to trimming and J lost 2 bases, with 13 bases between them. The CDR3 extends over 14 amino acids. The germline V gene encodes CDR1 LNHNV and CDR2 YYDKDF (reference sequence).

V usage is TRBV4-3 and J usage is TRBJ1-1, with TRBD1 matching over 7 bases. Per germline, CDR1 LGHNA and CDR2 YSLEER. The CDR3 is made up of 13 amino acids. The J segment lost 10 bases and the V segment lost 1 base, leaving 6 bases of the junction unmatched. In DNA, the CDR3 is TGCGCCAGCAGCCAAGCCAGGGGGAGTGCAGCTTTCTTT. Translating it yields CASSQARGSAAFF.

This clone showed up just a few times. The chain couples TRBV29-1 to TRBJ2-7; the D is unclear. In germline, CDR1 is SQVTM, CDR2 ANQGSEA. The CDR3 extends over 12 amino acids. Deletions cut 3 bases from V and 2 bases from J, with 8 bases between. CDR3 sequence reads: CSVDLGAYEQYF. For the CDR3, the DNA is TGCAGCGTTGATCTCGGAGCCTACGAGCAGTACTTC.

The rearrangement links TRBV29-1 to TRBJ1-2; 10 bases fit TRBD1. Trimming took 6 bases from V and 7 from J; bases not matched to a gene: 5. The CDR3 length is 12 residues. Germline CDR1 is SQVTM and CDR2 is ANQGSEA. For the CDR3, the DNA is TGCAGCGTACCCCGGGACAGGGGTGGCTACACCTTC. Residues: CSVPRDRGGYTF.

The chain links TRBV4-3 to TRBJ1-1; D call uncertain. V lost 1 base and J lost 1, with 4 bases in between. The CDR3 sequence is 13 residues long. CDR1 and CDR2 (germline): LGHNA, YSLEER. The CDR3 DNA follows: TGCGCCAGCAGCCAAGTAGCGAACACTGAAGCTTTCTTT. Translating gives CASSQVANTEAFF.

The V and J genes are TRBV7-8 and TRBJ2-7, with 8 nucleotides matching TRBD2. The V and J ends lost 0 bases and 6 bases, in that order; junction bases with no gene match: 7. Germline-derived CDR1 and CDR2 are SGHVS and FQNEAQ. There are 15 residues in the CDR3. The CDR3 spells CASSLATGGPPEQYF. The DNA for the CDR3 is TGTGCCAGCAGCTTAGCGACGGGGGGGCCGCCCGAGCAGTACTTC.

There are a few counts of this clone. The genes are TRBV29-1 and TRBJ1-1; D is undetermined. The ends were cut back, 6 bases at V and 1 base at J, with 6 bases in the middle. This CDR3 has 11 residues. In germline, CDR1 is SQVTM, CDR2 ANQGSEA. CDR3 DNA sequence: TGCAGCGTCAAGGGGAACACTGAAGCTTTCTTT. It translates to CSVKGNTEAFF.

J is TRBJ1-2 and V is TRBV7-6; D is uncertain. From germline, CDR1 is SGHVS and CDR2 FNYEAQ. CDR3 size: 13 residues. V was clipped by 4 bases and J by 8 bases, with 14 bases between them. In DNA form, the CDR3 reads TGTGCCAGCAGCTCATCCTCAGGAGGGGGCTACACCTTC. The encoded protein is CASSSSSGGGYTF.

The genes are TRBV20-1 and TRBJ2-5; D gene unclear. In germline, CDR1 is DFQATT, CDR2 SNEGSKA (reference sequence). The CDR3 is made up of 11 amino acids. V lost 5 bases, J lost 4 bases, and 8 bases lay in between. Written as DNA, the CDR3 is TGCAGTGCTGGACGATCAGAGACCCAGTACTTC. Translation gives CSAGRSETQYF.

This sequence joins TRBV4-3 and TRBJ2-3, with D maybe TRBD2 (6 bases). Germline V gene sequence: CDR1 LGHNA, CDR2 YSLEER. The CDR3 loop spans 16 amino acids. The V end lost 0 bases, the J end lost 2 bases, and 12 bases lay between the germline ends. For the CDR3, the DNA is TGCGCCAGCAGCCAAGATCACGCGGGACTCACAGATACGCAGTATTTT. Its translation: CASSQDHAGLTDTQYF.

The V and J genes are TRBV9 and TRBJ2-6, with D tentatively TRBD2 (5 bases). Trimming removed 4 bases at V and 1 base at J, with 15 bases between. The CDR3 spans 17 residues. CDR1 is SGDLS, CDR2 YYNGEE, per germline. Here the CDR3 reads CASSHETMGSGANVLTF. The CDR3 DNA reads TGTGCCAGCAGCCATGAGACTATGGGGTCTGGGGCCAACGTCCTGACTTTC.

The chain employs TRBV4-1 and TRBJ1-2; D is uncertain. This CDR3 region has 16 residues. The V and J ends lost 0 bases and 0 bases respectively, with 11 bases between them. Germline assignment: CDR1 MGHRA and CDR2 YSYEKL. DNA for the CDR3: TGCGCCAGCAGCCAAGAGGGCAGAGGGACTAACTATGGCTACACCTTC. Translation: CASSQEGRGTNYGYTF.

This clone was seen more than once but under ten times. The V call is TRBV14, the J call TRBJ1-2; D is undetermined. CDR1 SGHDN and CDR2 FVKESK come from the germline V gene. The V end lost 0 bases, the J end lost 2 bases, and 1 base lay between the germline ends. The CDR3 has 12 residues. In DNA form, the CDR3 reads TGTGCCAGCAGCCAAGACAACTATGGCTACACCTTC. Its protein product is CASSQDNYGYTF.

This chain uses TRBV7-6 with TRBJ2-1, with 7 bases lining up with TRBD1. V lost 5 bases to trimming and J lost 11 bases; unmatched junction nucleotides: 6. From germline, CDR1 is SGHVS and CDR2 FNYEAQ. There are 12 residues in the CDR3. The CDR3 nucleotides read TGTGCCAGCAGCCCCCTGACAGGGAAGCAGTTCTTC. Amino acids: CASSPLTGKQFF. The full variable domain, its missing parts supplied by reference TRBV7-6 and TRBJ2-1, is GAGVSQSPRYKVTKRGQDVALRCDPISGHVSLYWYRQALGQGPEFLTYFNYEAQQDKSGLPNDRFSAERPEGSISTLTIQRTEQRDSAMYRCASSPLTGKQFFGPGTRLTVL.

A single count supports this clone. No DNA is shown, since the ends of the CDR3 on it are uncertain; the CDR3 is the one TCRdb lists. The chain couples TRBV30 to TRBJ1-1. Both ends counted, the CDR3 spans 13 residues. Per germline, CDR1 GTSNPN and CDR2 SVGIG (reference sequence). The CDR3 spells CAWSVSLQREAFF.

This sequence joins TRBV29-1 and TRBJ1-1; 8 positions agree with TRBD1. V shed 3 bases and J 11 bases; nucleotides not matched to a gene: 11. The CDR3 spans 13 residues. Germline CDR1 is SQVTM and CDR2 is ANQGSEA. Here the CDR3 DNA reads TGCAGCGTTGAGGGGGGACAGGTCTTCCAGGCTTTCTTT. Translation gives CSVEGGQVFQAFF.

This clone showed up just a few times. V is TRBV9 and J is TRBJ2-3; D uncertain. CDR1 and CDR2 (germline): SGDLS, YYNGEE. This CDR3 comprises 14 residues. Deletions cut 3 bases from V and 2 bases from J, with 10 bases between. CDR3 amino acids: CASSAQSLTDTQYF. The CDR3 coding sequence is TGTGCCAGCAGCGCCCAGAGCCTCACAGATACGCAGTATTTT.

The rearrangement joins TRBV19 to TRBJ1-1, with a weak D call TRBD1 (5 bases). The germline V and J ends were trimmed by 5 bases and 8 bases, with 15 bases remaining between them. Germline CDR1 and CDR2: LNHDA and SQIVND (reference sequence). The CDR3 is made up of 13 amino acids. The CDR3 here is CASSVGTSSEAFF. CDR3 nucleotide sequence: TGTGCCAGTAGTGTGGGGACTTCTTCCGAAGCTTTCTTT.

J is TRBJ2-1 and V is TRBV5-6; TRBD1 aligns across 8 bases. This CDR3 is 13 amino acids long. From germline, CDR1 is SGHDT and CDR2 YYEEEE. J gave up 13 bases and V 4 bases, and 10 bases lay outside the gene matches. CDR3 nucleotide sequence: TGTGCCAGCAGCACTATACAGGGGGTCGATCAGTTCTTC. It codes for CASSTIQGVDQFF.

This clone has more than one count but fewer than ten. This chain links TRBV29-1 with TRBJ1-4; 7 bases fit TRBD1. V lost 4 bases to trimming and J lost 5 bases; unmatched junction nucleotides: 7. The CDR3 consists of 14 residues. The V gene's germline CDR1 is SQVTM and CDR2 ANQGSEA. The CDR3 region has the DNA TGCAGCGTTGTGGCCGGGACAGAGAATGAAAAACTGTTTTTT. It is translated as CSVVAGTENEKLFF. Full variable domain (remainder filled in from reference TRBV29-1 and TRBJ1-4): SAVISQKPSRDICQRGTSLTIQCQVDSQVTMMFWYRQQPGQSLTLIATANQGSEATYESGFVIDKFPISRPNLTFSTLTVSNMSPEDSSIYLCSVVAGTENEKLFFGSGTQLSVL.

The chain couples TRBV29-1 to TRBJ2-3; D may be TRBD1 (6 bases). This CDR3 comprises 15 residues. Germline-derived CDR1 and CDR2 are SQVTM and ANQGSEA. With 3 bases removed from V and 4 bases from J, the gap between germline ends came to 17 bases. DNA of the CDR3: TGCAGCGTTGACGTGTTGGCTGCAGGGGCAGATACGCAGTATTTT. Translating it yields CSVDVLAAGADTQYF.

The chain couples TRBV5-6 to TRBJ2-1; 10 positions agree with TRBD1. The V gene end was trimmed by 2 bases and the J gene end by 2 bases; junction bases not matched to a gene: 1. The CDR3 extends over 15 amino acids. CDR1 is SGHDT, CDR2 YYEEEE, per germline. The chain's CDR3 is CASSFGTGAYNEQFF. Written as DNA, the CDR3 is TGTGCCAGCAGCTTCGGGACAGGGGCCTACAATGAGCAGTTCTTC.

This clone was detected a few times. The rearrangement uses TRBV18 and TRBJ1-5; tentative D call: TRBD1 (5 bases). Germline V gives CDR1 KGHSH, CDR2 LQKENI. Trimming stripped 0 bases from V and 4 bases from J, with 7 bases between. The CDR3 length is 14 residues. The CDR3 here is CASSPPGRNQPQHF. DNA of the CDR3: TGTGCCAGCTCACCACCGGGGCGAAATCAGCCCCAGCATTTT.

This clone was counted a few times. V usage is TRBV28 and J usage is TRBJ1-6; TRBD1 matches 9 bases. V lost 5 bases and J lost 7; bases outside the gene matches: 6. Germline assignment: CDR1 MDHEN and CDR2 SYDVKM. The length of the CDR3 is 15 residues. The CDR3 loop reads CASSITGTGNSPLHF. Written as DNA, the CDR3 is TGTGCCAGCAGTATCACCGGGACAGGGAATTCACCCCTCCACTTT.

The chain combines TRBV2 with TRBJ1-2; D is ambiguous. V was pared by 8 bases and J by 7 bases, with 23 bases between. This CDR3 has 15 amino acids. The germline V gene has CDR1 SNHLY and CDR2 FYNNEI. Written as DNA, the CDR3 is TGTGCCAGCCCCCCCCCAGAGGGATCTGTCTTTGGCTACACCTTC. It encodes CASPPPEGSVFGYTF.

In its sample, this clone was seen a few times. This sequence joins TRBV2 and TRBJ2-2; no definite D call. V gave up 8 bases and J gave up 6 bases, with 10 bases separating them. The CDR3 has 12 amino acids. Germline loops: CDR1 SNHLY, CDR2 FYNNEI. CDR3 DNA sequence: TGTGCCAGCGAGCGTCCCGCCGGGGAGCTGTTTTTT. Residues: CASERPAGELFF.